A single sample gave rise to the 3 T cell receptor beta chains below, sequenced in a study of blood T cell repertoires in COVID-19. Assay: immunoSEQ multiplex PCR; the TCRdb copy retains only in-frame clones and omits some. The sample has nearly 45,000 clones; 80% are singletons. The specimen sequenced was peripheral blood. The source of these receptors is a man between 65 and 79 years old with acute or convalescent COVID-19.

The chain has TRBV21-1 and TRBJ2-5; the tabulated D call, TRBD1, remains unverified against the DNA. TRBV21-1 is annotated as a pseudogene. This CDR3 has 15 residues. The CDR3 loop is CASSKEQFQQETQYF. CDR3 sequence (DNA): TGTGCCAGCAGCAAAGAACAGTTCCAACAAGAGACCCAGTACTTC.

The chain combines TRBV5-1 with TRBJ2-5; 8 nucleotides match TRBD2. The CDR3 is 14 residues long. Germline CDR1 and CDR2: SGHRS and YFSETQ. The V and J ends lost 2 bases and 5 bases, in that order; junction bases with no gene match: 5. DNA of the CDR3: TGCGCCAGCAGCTTAGGTAGCGGGATGGAGACCCAGTACTTC. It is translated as CASSLGSGMETQYF. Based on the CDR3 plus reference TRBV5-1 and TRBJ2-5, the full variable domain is KAGVTQTPRYLIKTRGQQVTLSCSPISGHRSVSWYQQTPGQGLQFLFEYFSETQRNKGNFPGRFSGRQFSNSRSEMNVSTLELGDSALYLCASSLGSGMETQYFGPGTRLLVL.

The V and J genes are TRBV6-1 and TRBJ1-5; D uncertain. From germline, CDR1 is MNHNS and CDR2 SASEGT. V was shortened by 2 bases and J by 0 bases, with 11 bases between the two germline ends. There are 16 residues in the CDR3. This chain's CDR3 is CASSEYGTYSNQPQHF. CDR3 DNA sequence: TGTGCCAGCAGTGAATACGGTACCTATAGCAATCAGCCCCAGCATTTT.